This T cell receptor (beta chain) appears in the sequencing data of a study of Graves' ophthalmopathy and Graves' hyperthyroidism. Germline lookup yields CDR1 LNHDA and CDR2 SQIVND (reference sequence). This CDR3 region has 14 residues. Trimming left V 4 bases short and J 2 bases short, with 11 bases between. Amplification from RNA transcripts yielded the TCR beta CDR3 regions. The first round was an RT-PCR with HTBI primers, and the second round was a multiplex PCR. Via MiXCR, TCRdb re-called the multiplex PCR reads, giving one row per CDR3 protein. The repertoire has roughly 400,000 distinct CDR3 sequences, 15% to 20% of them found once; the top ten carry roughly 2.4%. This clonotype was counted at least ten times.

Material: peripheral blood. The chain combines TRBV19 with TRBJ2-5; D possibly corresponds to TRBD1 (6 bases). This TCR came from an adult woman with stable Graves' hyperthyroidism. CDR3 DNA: TGTGCCAGTAGTAAGCAGGGGCGTCAAGAGACCCAGTACTTC. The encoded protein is CASSKQGRQETQYF. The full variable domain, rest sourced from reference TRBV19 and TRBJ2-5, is DGGITQSPKYLFRKEGQNVTLSCEQNLNHDAMYWYRQDPGQGLRLIYYSQIVNDFQKGDIAEGYSVSREKKESFPLTVTSAQKNPTAFYLCASSKQGRQETQYFGPGTRLLVL.